The 7 T cell receptor beta chains in this list originate from one sample, sequenced in a study of control samples from healthy donors and cancer patients. The assay was immunoSEQ multiplex PCR, and TCRdb's table has in-frame clones only and misses some. The sample has some 65,000 clones; 75% to 90% are singletons. The sample consisted of PBMCs. Every receptor here comes from a woman between 50 and 59 years old with lung cancer.

The V and J genes are TRBV7-9 and TRBJ2-2; D unresolved. From germline, CDR1 is SEHNR and CDR2 FQNEAQ (reference sequence). This CDR3 has 16 amino acids. Trimming removed 5 bases at V and 4 bases at J, with 17 bases between. CDR3 in DNA: TGTGCCAGCAGCCCCCTTTGGTCCCTCAGCACCGGGGAGCTGTTTTTT. Amino acids: CASSPLWSLSTGELFF.

This CDR3 reads CASSVDDGSYNSPLHF. The CDR3 DNA is TGTGCCAGCAGCGTAGATGACGGCTCCTATAATTCACCCCTCCACTTT. This chain joins TRBV9 and TRBJ1-6; the D is unclear. Germline CDR1 reads SGDLS; CDR2 reads YYNGEE. There are 16 residues in the CDR3. With 0 bases removed from V and 0 bases from J, the gap between germline ends came to 7 bases.

The rearrangement uses TRBV7-9 and TRBJ1-1, with D unresolved. CDR1 and CDR2 (germline): SEHNR, FQNEAQ (reference sequence). CDR3 size: 13 residues. V lost 8 bases, J lost 5 bases, and 15 bases lay in between. The CDR3 sequence: CASDDTSRTEAFF. The CDR3 coding sequence is TGTGCCAGCGACGATACGTCCAGGACTGAAGCTTTCTTT.

The V call is TRBV19, the J call TRBJ2-5; 13 bases are shared with TRBD2. V was clipped by 2 bases and J by 5 bases; unmatched bases: 11. Germline assignment: CDR1 LNHDA and CDR2 SQIVND (reference sequence). CDR3 length: 18 amino acids. The CDR3 DNA reads TGTGCCAGTAGTATAACAACCTCGGGACTAGCGGGGAGGGAGACCCAGTACTTC. Translating gives CASSITTSGLAGRETQYF. The full variable domain, with the rest looked up from reference TRBV19 and TRBJ2-5, is DGGITQSPKYLFRKEGQNVTLSCEQNLNHDAMYWYRQDPGQGLRLIYYSQIVNDFQKGDIAEGYSVSREKKESFPLTVTSAQKNPTAFYLCASSITTSGLAGRETQYFGPGTRLLVL.

J is TRBJ1-3 and V is TRBV6-2 or TRBV6-3, with D possibly matching TRBD1 (6 bases). The V gene's germline CDR1 is MNHEY and CDR2 SVGEGT. The CDR3 loop spans 18 amino acids. Deletions cut 5 bases from V and 2 bases from J, with 22 bases between. This CDR3 is CASSHPTLTGRPGNTIYF. Written as DNA, the CDR3 is TGTGCCAGCAGTCACCCGACACTGACAGGTCGCCCTGGAAACACCATATATTTT.

As regards this clone: At one boundary the junction diverges from the germline segment, which might be a read error. The chain combines TRBV27 with TRBJ1-4, with 11 bases fitting TRBD1. The CDR3 loop spans 16 amino acids. Germline CDR1 is MNHEY and CDR2 is SMNVEV (reference sequence). The CDR3 reads CAGSPRDRGNGEKLFF. In nucleotides, the CDR3 is TGTGCCGGCAGCCCCCGGGACAGGGGGAACGGTGAAAAACTGTTTTTT.

This chain connects TRBV7-7 to TRBJ2-2, with 7 bases aligning to TRBD1. The length of the CDR3 is 13 residues. V lost 2 bases, J lost 15 bases, and 9 bases stayed unmatched. Germline lookup yields CDR1 SSHAT and CDR2 FNYEAQ (reference sequence). The CDR3 loop reads CASSLSQTGLLFF. The CDR3 nucleotides read TGTGCCAGCAGCTTATCCCAGACAGGGTTGTTGTTTTTT. The full variable domain, its missing parts supplied by reference TRBV7-7 and TRBJ2-2, is GAGVSQSPRYKVTKRGQDVTLRCDPISSHATLYWYQQALGQGPEFLTYFNYEAQPDKSGLPSDRFSAERPEGSISTLTIQRTEQRDSAMYRCASSLSQTGLLFFGEGSRLTVL.